A selection of T cell receptor beta chains follows, all from one sample in a study of blood T cell repertoires in COVID-19. Sequencing was performed with immunoSEQ multiplex PCR; in TCRdb, only in-frame clones are kept and a portion is missing. The sample has over 200,000 clones, almost 90% seen once. Sequencing used PBMCs or T cells enriched from blood (not recorded which). All receptors come from a man aged 25 to 40 who had been exposed to COVID-19. Each CDR3 is given with its conserved first and last residue. The order of the fields is J gene, clone size, D gene, V gene, CDR3 protein, CDR3 DNA. A D gene is named only where the DNA matches it firmly. Clone size is shown for a subset of rows, as once, few, many or a class of expanded clone.

J gene: TRBJ2-3
clone size: NA
D gene: TRBD2
V gene: TRBV4-3
CDR3 protein: CASSPGLAGGTDTQYF
CDR3 DNA: TGCGCCAGCAGCCCCGGACTAGCGGGGGGGACGGATACGCAGTATTTT

J gene: TRBJ1-1
clone size: once
D gene: NA
V gene: TRBV2
CDR3 protein: CASRGLTGNTEAFF
CDR3 DNA: TGTGCCAGCAGGGGACTCACGGGAAACACTGAAGCTTTCTTT

J gene: TRBJ2-2
clone size: NA
D gene: NA
V gene: TRBV3-1/TRBV3-2
CDR3 protein: CASEQNTGELFF
CDR3 DNA: TGTGCCAGCGAGCAGAACACCGGGGAGCTGTTTTTT

J gene: TRBJ2-7
clone size: NA
D gene: TRBD2
V gene: TRBV5-6
CDR3 protein: CASSTGLAYEQYF
CDR3 DNA: TGTGCCAGCAGCACGGGACTAGCCTACGAGCAGTACTTC

J gene: TRBJ2-6
clone size: NA
D gene: NA
V gene: TRBV19
CDR3 protein: CASRDSASSGANVLTF
CDR3 DNA: TGTGCCAGTAGGGACAGCGCCAGCTCTGGGGCCAACGTCCTGACTTTC

J gene: TRBJ2-1
clone size: NA
D gene: NA
V gene: TRBV10-3
CDR3 protein: CAISEPDTVLDEQFF
CDR3 DNA: TGTGCCATCAGTGAGCCTGACACCGTATTGGATGAGCAGTTCTTC

J gene: TRBJ1-2
clone size: NA
D gene: TRBD1
V gene: TRBV6-2/TRBV6-3
CDR3 protein: CASSYASTGTYGYTF
CDR3 DNA: TGTGCTAGCAGTTACGCCTCGACAGGGACCTATGGCTACACCTTC

J gene: TRBJ2-3
clone size: NA
D gene: TRBD1
V gene: TRBV7-8
CDR3 protein: CASSLAGRTGGDTQYF
CDR3 DNA: TGTGCCAGCAGCTTAGCGGGTAGGACAGGCGGGGATACGCAGTATTTT

J gene: TRBJ1-6
clone size: NA
D gene: TRBD1
V gene: TRBV5-5
CDR3 protein: CASSLGTGWNSPLHF
CDR3 DNA: TGTGCCAGCAGCTTGGGGACAGGGTGGAATTCACCCCTCCACTTT

J gene: TRBJ1-5
clone size: NA
D gene: NA
V gene: TRBV11-2
CDR3 protein: CASSLRTENQPQHF
CDR3 DNA: TGTGCCAGCAGTCTGAGGACAGAGAATCAGCCCCAGCATTTT

J gene: TRBJ2-1
clone size: NA
D gene: NA
V gene: TRBV5-5
CDR3 protein: CASSLDGGVSYNEQFF
CDR3 DNA: TGTGCCAGCAGCTTGGACGGCGGGGTCTCCTACAATGAGCAGTTCTTC

J gene: TRBJ1-1
clone size: NA
D gene: NA
V gene: TRBV14
CDR3 protein: CASSQGWGGVNTEAFF
CDR3 DNA: TGTGCCAGCAGCCAAGGCTGGGGCGGAGTGAACACTGAAGCTTTCTTT

J gene: TRBJ1-2
clone size: NA
D gene: NA
V gene: TRBV7-2
CDR3 protein: CASSWSRGTAYYGYTF
CDR3 DNA: TGTGCCAGCAGCTGGAGTCGCGGGACGGCCTATTATGGCTACACCTTC

J gene: TRBJ2-3
clone size: NA
D gene: NA
V gene: TRBV10-1
CDR3 protein: CASSDPDRDTQYF
CDR3 DNA: TGCGCCAGCAGTGACCCTGACAGAGATACGCAGTATTTT

J gene: TRBJ2-2
clone size: once
D gene: NA
V gene: TRBV7-3
CDR3 protein: CASSYGTGELFF
CDR3 DNA: TGTGCCAGCAGCTACGGCACCGGGGAGCTGTTTTTT

J gene: TRBJ1-2
clone size: NA
D gene: NA
V gene: TRBV3-1/TRBV3-2
CDR3 protein: CASTQWGEGSGYTF
CDR3 DNA: TGTGCCAGCACCCAGTGGGGGGAAGGTAGCGGCTACACCTTC

J gene: TRBJ1-1
clone size: NA
D gene: NA
V gene: TRBV9
CDR3 protein: CASSARGGGGEAFF
CDR3 DNA: TGTGCCAGCAGCGCCAGAGGCGGGGGGGGTGAAGCTTTCTTT

J gene: TRBJ1-3
clone size: once
D gene: NA
V gene: TRBV9
CDR3 protein: CASSVDFRPGNTIYF
CDR3 DNA: TGTGCCAGCAGCGTAGACTTTCGTCCTGGAAACACCATATATTTT

J gene: TRBJ2-3
clone size: NA
D gene: TRBD1
V gene: TRBV9
CDR3 protein: CASSATGVSTDTQYF
CDR3 DNA: TGTGCCAGCAGCGCTACAGGGGTTAGCACAGATACGCAGTATTTT

J gene: TRBJ1-6
clone size: NA
D gene: NA
V gene: TRBV4-2
CDR3 protein: CASSQDGAGYNSPLHF
CDR3 DNA: TGTGCCAGCAGCCAAGACGGAGCCGGTTATAATTCACCCCTCCACTTT

J gene: TRBJ2-1
clone size: NA
D gene: TRBD2
V gene: TRBV2
CDR3 protein: CASRGLAGGYNEQFF
CDR3 DNA: TGTGCCAGCAGGGGACTAGCGGGGGGGTACAATGAGCAGTTCTTC

J gene: TRBJ2-3
clone size: NA
D gene: TRBD2
V gene: TRBV4-3
CDR3 protein: CASSQDGASGRTDTQYF
CDR3 DNA: TGCGCCAGCAGCCAAGATGGGGCTAGCGGGCGCACAGATACGCAGTATTTT

J gene: TRBJ2-3
clone size: NA
D gene: NA
V gene: TRBV10-1
CDR3 protein: CASSFLRRGTQYF
CDR3 DNA: TGCGCCAGCAGTTTTTTGCGCAGGGGTACGCAGTATTTT

J gene: TRBJ1-1
clone size: NA
D gene: NA
V gene: TRBV9
CDR3 protein: CASSVEGASTEAFF
CDR3 DNA: TGTGCCAGCAGCGTAGAAGGGGCGAGCACTGAAGCTTTCTTT

J gene: TRBJ1-2
clone size: NA
D gene: NA
V gene: TRBV3-1/TRBV3-2
CDR3 protein: CASSQDARVRGYTF
CDR3 DNA: TGTGCCAGCAGCCAAGATGCCAGGGTCCGCGGCTACACCTTC

J gene: TRBJ2-1
clone size: NA
D gene: NA
V gene: TRBV4-3
CDR3 protein: CASSQDLRQGSYNEQFF
CDR3 DNA: TGCGCCAGCAGCCAAGATCTCCGGCAGGGGTCCTACAATGAGCAGTTCTTC

J gene: TRBJ1-4
clone size: NA
D gene: NA
V gene: TRBV29-1
CDR3 protein: CSVGATNEKLFF
CDR3 DNA: TGCAGCGTTGGAGCAACTAATGAAAAACTGTTTTTT

J gene: TRBJ1-2
clone size: NA
D gene: TRBD1
V gene: TRBV10-3
CDR3 protein: CAISADRAEKNGYTF
CDR3 DNA: TGTGCCATCAGTGCGGACAGGGCGGAAAAAAATGGCTACACCTTC

J gene: TRBJ1-6
clone size: once
D gene: NA
V gene: TRBV6-2/TRBV6-3
CDR3 protein: CASSYGNSPLHF
CDR3 DNA: TGTGCCAGCAGTTACGGCAATTCACCCCTCCACTTT

J gene: TRBJ1-1
clone size: NA
D gene: NA
V gene: TRBV10-1
CDR3 protein: CASSDPGQMNTEAFF
CDR3 DNA: TGCGCCAGCAGTGATCCCGGACAGATGAACACTGAAGCTTTCTTT

J gene: TRBJ1-6
clone size: NA
D gene: NA
V gene: TRBV4-2
CDR3 protein: CASSQADRNSPLHF
CDR3 DNA: TGTGCCAGCAGCCAAGCTGACAGGAATTCACCCCTCCACTTT

J gene: TRBJ1-1
clone size: NA
D gene: NA
V gene: TRBV12-5
CDR3 protein: CASGLVVTAMNTEAFF
CDR3 DNA: TGTGCTAGTGGTTTGGTGGTGACAGCCATGAACACTGAAGCTTTCTTT

J gene: TRBJ1-1
clone size: NA
D gene: NA
V gene: TRBV7-9
CDR3 protein: CASSYGPVSTEAFF
CDR3 DNA: TGTGCCAGCAGCTACGGTCCCGTCTCGACTGAAGCTTTCTTT

J gene: TRBJ2-7
clone size: once
D gene: TRBD1
V gene: TRBV5-5
CDR3 protein: CASSLGGTVGYEQYF
CDR3 DNA: TGTGCCAGCAGCTTGGGGGGGACAGTAGGTTACGAGCAGTACTTC

J gene: TRBJ2-7
clone size: NA
D gene: NA
V gene: TRBV14
CDR3 protein: CASSQENRAHEQYF
CDR3 DNA: TGTGCCAGCAGCCAAGAGAACAGGGCCCACGAGCAGTACTTC

J gene: TRBJ2-7
clone size: NA
D gene: TRBD2
V gene: TRBV5-4
CDR3 protein: CASSDFGGTYEQYF
CDR3 DNA: TGTGCCAGCAGCGATTTCGGGGGGACCTACGAGCAGTACTTC

J gene: TRBJ1-3
clone size: NA
D gene: NA
V gene: TRBV6-5
CDR3 protein: CASSYAGGRDTIYF
CDR3 DNA: TGTGCCAGCAGTTACGCCGGGGGAAGGGACACCATATATTTT

J gene: TRBJ1-6
clone size: NA
D gene: NA
V gene: TRBV2
CDR3 protein: CASSDSNSPLHF
CDR3 DNA: TGTGCCAGCAGTGATAGCAATTCACCCCTCCACTTT

J gene: TRBJ2-2
clone size: NA
D gene: TRBD1
V gene: TRBV23-1
CDR3 protein: CASSQRGGRRMTGELFF
CDR3 DNA: TGCGCCAGCAGTCAAAGAGGGGGCCGGCGTATGACCGGGGAGCTGTTTTTT

J gene: TRBJ2-5
clone size: NA
D gene: TRBD2
V gene: TRBV11-1
CDR3 protein: CASSLRRGGNQETQYF
CDR3 DNA: TGTGCCAGCAGCTTGAGGCGGGGAGGGAACCAAGAGACCCAGTACTTC